Listed below are T cell receptor beta chains from one sample, sequenced in a study of post-analysis software for immune sequencing data. TCRdb re-called the PCR reads through MiXCR, storing one row per CDR3 protein. This table holds hundreds of thousands of distinct CDR3 sequences, under 55% found once. Sequencing was performed on blood. The receptor set was obtained from a girl aged 5-17 years with multiple sclerosis. The CDR3 runs from the conserved cysteine through the conserved F or W. The order of the fields is V gene, J gene, D gene, clone size, CDR3 DNA, CDR3 protein. The D gene is left open where the match is weak. Some rows have no size entry. The others give once, few or many, or a class for an expanded clone.

v_call: TRBV5-1
j_call: TRBJ2-6
d_call: NA
clone_size: NA
cdr3_nt: TGCGCCAGCAGCCCACCGACAGGCGCTGGGGCCAACGTCCTGACTTTC
cdr3_aa: CASSPPTGAGANVLTF

v_call: TRBV28
j_call: TRBJ2-3
d_call: TRBD2
clone_size: NA
cdr3_nt: TGTGCCAGCCTTACGGCCGGGAGGCCGGGAGATACGCAGTATTTT
cdr3_aa: CASLTAGRPGDTQYF

v_call: TRBV5-1
j_call: TRBJ2-3
d_call: TRBD2
clone_size: NA
cdr3_nt: TGCGCCAGCAGCTCCGGGGGGGTCGCAGATACGCAGTATTTT
cdr3_aa: CASSSGGVADTQYF

v_call: TRBV5-1
j_call: TRBJ2-1
d_call: NA
clone_size: few
cdr3_nt: TGCGCCAGCAGCTTGGAGGGGGGCGCGACAAGTGAGCAGTTCTTC
cdr3_aa: CASSLEGGATSEQFF

v_call: TRBV5-1
j_call: TRBJ2-3
d_call: TRBD1
clone_size: NA
cdr3_nt: TGCGCCAGCAGCCCCCAGGGGACAGGGGCGGATACGCAGTATTTT
cdr3_aa: CASSPQGTGADTQYF

v_call: TRBV28
j_call: TRBJ2-1
d_call: TRBD2
clone_size: few
cdr3_nt: TGTGCCAGCAGCACCATTCGGACTAGCGGCTCCTACAATGAGCAGTTCTTC
cdr3_aa: CASSTIRTSGSYNEQFF

v_call: TRBV6-1
j_call: TRBJ1-4
d_call: NA
clone_size: NA
cdr3_nt: TGTGCCAGCAGTAATACAAGGAGCTTTGGGGAAAAACTGTTTTTT
cdr3_aa: CASSNTRSFGEKLFF

v_call: TRBV5-1
j_call: TRBJ2-1
d_call: NA
clone_size: few
cdr3_nt: TGCGCCAGCAGCTTCAGCATAGGACAGGCGGGGAGGAATGAGCAGTTCTTC
cdr3_aa: CASSFSIGQAGRNEQFF

v_call: TRBV5-6
j_call: TRBJ2-5
d_call: NA
clone_size: NA
cdr3_nt: TGTGCCAGCAGCTTGGACAGGAGGGAAGAGACCCAGTACTTC
cdr3_aa: CASSLDRREETQYF

v_call: TRBV6-5
j_call: TRBJ2-7
d_call: TRBD1
clone_size: few
cdr3_nt: TGTGCCAGCAGTTACCTCCCGGACAGGGCCTACGAGCAGTACTTC
cdr3_aa: CASSYLPDRAYEQYF

v_call: TRBV20-1
j_call: TRBJ1-2
d_call: TRBD1
clone_size: few
cdr3_nt: TGCAGTGCTAGCAGGGGGGGAGATGGCTACACCTTC
cdr3_aa: CSASRGGDGYTF

v_call: TRBV7-2
j_call: TRBJ2-1
d_call: TRBD1
clone_size: NA
cdr3_nt: TGTGCCAGCAGCACTGGGACAGGGGGTAGGAATGAGCAGTTCTTC
cdr3_aa: CASSTGTGGRNEQFF

v_call: TRBV28
j_call: TRBJ2-1
d_call: TRBD2
clone_size: NA
cdr3_nt: TGTGCCAGCAGTTTCTTGCAGGGAGCGGGAGTAGCGAATGAGCAGTTCTTC
cdr3_aa: CASSFLQGAGVANEQFF

v_call: TRBV2
j_call: TRBJ2-1
d_call: TRBD2
clone_size: NA
cdr3_nt: TGTGCCAGTATCCGGGACTACCTCAATGAGCAGTTCTTC
cdr3_aa: CASIRDYLNEQFF

v_call: TRBV11-2
j_call: TRBJ2-7
d_call: NA
clone_size: few
cdr3_nt: TGTGCCAGCAGCTCTTCCGCCGGATCGGGCGAGCAGTACTTC
cdr3_aa: CASSSSAGSGEQYF

v_call: TRBV4-1
j_call: TRBJ1-2
d_call: NA
clone_size: NA
cdr3_nt: TGCGCCAGCAGCCTGACGGTACGTGGGGAATATGGCTACACCTTC
cdr3_aa: CASSLTVRGEYGYTF

v_call: TRBV28
j_call: TRBJ2-3
d_call: TRBD2
clone_size: few
cdr3_nt: TGTGCCAGCAGAGGATGGGTAGCGGGAACAGATACGCAGTATTTT
cdr3_aa: CASRGWVAGTDTQYF

v_call: TRBV28
j_call: TRBJ2-7
d_call: NA
clone_size: NA
cdr3_nt: TGTGCCAGCAGTTTAGTGGTGGAGCAGTACTTC
cdr3_aa: CASSLVVEQYF

v_call: TRBV19
j_call: TRBJ2-7
d_call: NA
clone_size: NA
cdr3_nt: TGTGCCAGTAGTATAAAGGCCGCCGGGACGGGGGACTACGAGCAGTACTTC
cdr3_aa: CASSIKAAGTGDYEQYF

v_call: TRBV20-1
j_call: TRBJ2-7
d_call: TRBD2
clone_size: NA
cdr3_nt: TGCAGTGCTAGAGATCTAGCGGGAGTCGAGCAGTACTTC
cdr3_aa: CSARDLAGVEQYF

v_call: TRBV7-9
j_call: TRBJ1-5
d_call: NA
clone_size: once
cdr3_nt: TGTGCCAGCAGCTTGGAACAGGCACTTTATCAGCCCCAGCATTTT
cdr3_aa: CASSLEQALYQPQHF

v_call: TRBV6-1
j_call: TRBJ1-2
d_call: TRBD1
clone_size: NA
cdr3_nt: TGTGCCATCGGGACAGGGACGGACTATGGCTACACCTTC
cdr3_aa: CAIGTGTDYGYTF

v_call: TRBV28
j_call: TRBJ1-1
d_call: TRBD1
clone_size: NA
cdr3_nt: TGTGCCAGCAGCACTGGACAGGTGAACACTGAAGCTTTCTTT
cdr3_aa: CASSTGQVNTEAFF

v_call: TRBV20-1
j_call: TRBJ1-5
d_call: NA
clone_size: NA
cdr3_nt: TGCAGTGCTAACCCCAACGGAGTTACAAGCAATCAGCCCCAGCATTTT
cdr3_aa: CSANPNGVTSNQPQHF